Listed here is a single T cell receptor (beta chain). The germline V gene encodes CDR1 SGHNT and CDR2 YYREEE (reference sequence). With 0 bases clipped from V and 6 bases from J, the junction kept 11 bases outside the gene matches. The CDR3 has 18 amino acids. The assay was immunoSEQ multiplex PCR, and TCRdb's table has in-frame clones only and misses some. Of around 80,000 clones in the sample, around 94% were seen once. The data derive from a study of T cell changes during pregnancy in multiple sclerosis. The chain recombines TRBV5-4 with TRBJ2-3; TRBD2 agrees at 12 bases. The specimen was peripheral blood, collected in the second trimester of pregnancy. This receptor was taken from a female donor in good health, enrolled as a control in a pregnancy study. CDR3 region: CASSLVGSLAGGYDTQYF. CDR3 sequence (DNA): TGTGCCAGCAGCTTGGTGGGCTCCCTAGCGGGAGGGTACGATACGCAGTATTTT.